The source of this TCR beta chain is a study of shared clonotypes between healthy human individuals. Study in general: Researchers drew samples from a couple of women and a few men aged 18 to 49.

Each subset's genomic DNA was shared equally among a number of immunoSEQ plates. The protocol was immunoSEQ multiplex PCR, while the TCRdb copy is restricted to in-frame clones and leaves out a portion. The table records around 500,000 clones, around 85% of them present only once. Only a few counts were recorded for this clone. The germline CDR1 and CDR2 sequences are LNHNV and YYDKDF (reference sequence). The CDR3 consists of 14 residues. The sequenced sample was PBMCs. The chain has TRBV15 and TRBJ2-5; maybe TRBD2 (5 bases). The closer fit of TRBJ2-7 to the DNA end suggests the J call may be wrong. This clonotype was sampled from a woman in her forties in good health. Some clones in this sample may be carry-over from other donors' samples. The CDR3 sequence: CATSREEEIYEQYF. The CDR3 DNA is TGTGCCACCAGCAGAGAGGAGGAAATCTACGAGCAGTACTTC.